The T cell receptor (beta chain) described here comes from a study of identical twins. General study results and limits: Within twin pairs, the out-of-frame alpha sequences they shared showed excess low generation probability. The degree of excess twin sharing was weaker in beta out-of-frame sequences.

This clonotype turned up a few times. What it binds is unknown. One entry per CDR3 protein, called by TCRdb with MiXCR from the 5' RACE reads. The profile shows around 250,000 distinct CDR3 sequences, roughly 12% of them singletons. Another study also made use of these data, one on yellow fever vaccine responses in identical twins.

The sample consisted of memory (CD45RO+) T cells sorted from blood. This clonotype originated in a young woman in good health.

The CDR3 sequence is CASSLKWDQPQHF. The CDR3, as DNA: TGTGCCAGCAGTTTAAAGTGGGATCAGCCCCAGCATTTT. The V gene is TRBV2, the J gene TRBJ1-5; D remains ambiguous. The CDR3 has 13 amino acids. The germline V gene encodes CDR1 SNHLY and CDR2 FYNNEI. Trimming cost V 5 bases and J 5 bases, with 10 bases left between them.